The present entry profiles one T cell receptor beta chain with its context. These data come from a study of T cell changes during pregnancy in multiple sclerosis. The CDR3 sequence is 15 residues long. With 8 bases removed from V and 3 bases from J, the gap between germline ends came to 18 bases. Per germline, CDR1 LGHNA and CDR2 YSLEER. Repertoires were generated with immunoSEQ multiplex PCR, while TCRdb's copy carries only in-frame clones and drops some. The data show about 29,000 clones, approximately 91% seen once. The receptor's source is a female donor with multiple sclerosis, enrolled in a pregnancy study. The sample consisted of CD8+ T cells from peripheral blood mononuclear cells, taken after pregnancy. V usage is TRBV4-3 and J usage is TRBJ2-3; D possibly corresponds to TRBD1 (6 bases). CDR3 residues: CASSAFGGSTDTQYF. The CDR3 DNA follows: TGCGCCAGCTCGGCGTTTGGGGGCTCGACAGATACGCAGTATTTT.